One sample yielded the 25 T cell receptor beta chains listed below, sequenced in a study of blood T cell repertoires in COVID-19. The method was immunoSEQ multiplex PCR; TCRdb's version includes in-frame clones alone and lacks a portion of them. The sample contains fewer than 70,000 clones, around 87% of which appear only once. Material: peripheral blood. The receptors were gathered from a man aged 35 to 55 with COVID-19, enrolled during active disease.

This clone was picked up one time. The rearrangement joins TRBV19 to TRBJ1-2, with 10 bases matching TRBD1. The CDR3 has 15 amino acids. The germline V gene encodes CDR1 LNHDA and CDR2 SQIVND (reference sequence). V trimming: 5 bases; J trimming: 6 bases; junction bases outside the gene matches: 9. The CDR3: CASSFWDRGSNGYTF. CDR3 nucleotide sequence: TGTGCCAGTAGTTTCTGGGACAGGGGATCTAATGGCTACACCTTC.

In this sample, this clone turned up a few times. V usage is TRBV7-2 and J usage is TRBJ1-2; tentatively, D is TRBD1 (6 bases). V was clipped by 4 bases and J by 3 bases, with 6 bases between them. CDR3 length: 12 residues. CDR1 SGHTA and CDR2 FQGNSA come from the germline V gene. The CDR3 protein is CASSWTDYGYTF. CDR3 in DNA: TGTGCCAGCAGCTGGACAGACTATGGCTACACCTTC.

This clone was seen a single time. The chain couples TRBV6-5 to TRBJ1-2; perhaps TRBD1 as D (6 bases). The CDR3 is made up of 15 amino acids. Germline loops: CDR1 MNHEY, CDR2 SVGAGI. V gave up 7 bases and J gave up 3 bases, with 18 bases separating them. DNA of the CDR3: TGTGCCAGCATTGCCACCCGGGACACCTACTATGGCTACACCTTC. The encoded protein is CASIATRDTYYGYTF.

The gene calls are TRBV7-6 and TRBJ1-4, with 7 bases lining up with TRBD1. The CDR3 has 18 amino acids. CDR1 is SGHVS and CDR2 is FNYEAQ in the germline V gene. V trimming: 1 base; J trimming: 0 bases; junction bases outside the gene matches: 8. The CDR3 DNA sequence: TGTGCCAGCAGCTTAGGGGGACAGAGACTTGCAACTAATGAAAAACTGTTTTTT. Residues: CASSLGGQRLATNEKLFF.

A remark on this clone: This same CDR3 is encoded by further DNA sequences in the sample. V gene TRBV5-1 combines with J gene TRBJ1-3; D is possibly TRBD1 (6 bases). CDR3 size: 14 residues. V lost 3 bases and J 0 bases, leaving 7 bases between the germline ends. The germline V gene has CDR1 SGHRS and CDR2 YFSETQ. This chain's CDR3 is CASSSGVSGNTIYF. CDR3 bases: TGCGCCAGCAGCTCAGGGGTCTCTGGAAACACCATATATTTT.

V usage is TRBV3-1 (or the pseudogene TRBV3-2) and J usage is TRBJ1-1; the D gene is possibly TRBD1 (5 bases). V was cut by 6 bases and J by 6 bases, with 14 bases left in between. The CDR3 runs to 13 residues. Germline V gene data show CDR1 as LGHDT and CDR2 as YNNKEL (reference sequence). CDR3 amino acids: CASSTHQGSEAFF. The CDR3 DNA sequence: TGTGCCAGCAGTACTCACCAGGGTTCTGAAGCTTTCTTT.

CDR3 in DNA: TGTGCCAGCAGTGAAGCGCTCGGTATCTCCTACGAGCAGTACTTC. Its translation: CASSEALGISYEQYF. The chain is built from TRBV6-1 and TRBJ2-7; D ambiguous. Trimming pared 0 bases from V and 0 bases from J, leaving 9 bases between. The CDR3 contains 15 residues. CDR1 and CDR2 (germline): MNHNS, SASEGT.

The V and J genes are TRBV27 and TRBJ1-1; TRBD1 matches at 10 bases. J gave up 12 bases and V 6 bases, and 10 bases lay outside the gene matches. CDR1 is MNHEY and CDR2 is SMNVEV in the germline V gene (reference sequence). The CDR3 sequence is 13 residues long. This CDR3 reads CASRPRTGGTPFF. For the CDR3, the DNA is TGTGCCAGCAGACCAAGGACAGGGGGGACGCCTTTCTTT.

V gene TRBV28 combines with J gene TRBJ1-2; a weak D match, TRBD1 (5 bases). Trimming removed 6 bases at V and 3 bases at J, with 11 bases between. The CDR3 has 13 residues. Germline assignment: CDR1 MDHEN and CDR2 SYDVKM. CDR3 residues: CASRGGIDYGYTF. In DNA, the CDR3 is TGTGCCAGCAGGGGGGGGATCGACTATGGCTACACCTTC.

The chain joins TRBV11-3 to TRBJ2-7; 9 nucleotides align to TRBD1. The CDR3 length is 14 residues. CDR1 SGHNT and CDR2 YENEEA come from the germline V gene. V trimming: 4 bases; J trimming: 4 bases; junction bases outside the gene matches: 5. The CDR3 DNA is TGTGCCAGCAGCTCTGGACAGGGGCAATACGAGCAGTACTTC. This translates into CASSSGQGQYEQYF.

The chain links TRBV7-9 to TRBJ2-5; 9 bases line up with TRBD1. V dropped 4 bases and J dropped 5; count of bases not matched to a gene: 5. The CDR3 length is 14 residues. The germline V gene has CDR1 SEHNR and CDR2 FQNEAQ (reference sequence). CDR3 sequence: CASSSTGGIETQYF. CDR3 DNA sequence: TGTGCCAGCAGCTCCACAGGGGGCATCGAGACCCAGTACTTC.

The chain links TRBV11-2 to TRBJ2-3, with 7 bases that match TRBD2. The CDR3 consists of 15 residues. The V and J ends lost 0 bases and 1 base, in that order; junction bases with no gene match: 1. Germline CDR1 reads SGHAT; CDR2 reads FQNNGV. The CDR3 DNA is TGTGCCAGCAGCTTAGATGGACTAGGCACAGATACGCAGTATTTT. Protein: CASSLDGLGTDTQYF.

CDR3 DNA: TGTGCCAGTAAAAATACCGGGACAGGAGCGTCAGAGCAGTACTTC. It is translated as CASKNTGTGASEQYF. This rearrangement joins TRBV19 to TRBJ2-7; 8 nucleotides align to TRBD1. V lost 7 bases and J lost 7; bases outside the gene matches: 15. Germline assignment: CDR1 LNHDA and CDR2 SQIVND (reference sequence). The CDR3 totals 15 residues.

The chain recombines TRBV5-1 with TRBJ1-1, with D tentatively TRBD1 (5 bases). Germline V CDR1 and CDR2: SGHRS, YFSETQ. Trimming left V 4 bases short and J 1 base short, with 11 bases between. The CDR3 extends over 14 amino acids. The CDR3 spells CASSAGPSNTEAFF. CDR3 DNA: TGCGCCAGCAGCGCGGGACCGTCGAACACTGAAGCTTTCTTT.

V is TRBV9 and J is TRBJ2-6; the match to TRBD2 covers 7 bases. The germline gives CDR1 SGDLS, CDR2 YYNGEE. The CDR3 has 18 residues. V was clipped by 0 bases and J by 0 bases; unmatched bases: 6. CDR3 DNA sequence: TGTGCCAGCAGCGTAGCTGGGGGAGGGTTCTCTGGGGCCAACGTCCTGACTTTC. Residues: CASSVAGGGFSGANVLTF.

This clone ranks as medium-sized. Different DNA sequences within this sample yield the same CDR3. The chain joins TRBV4-1 to TRBJ2-2; 9 nucleotides align to TRBD1. V shed 0 bases, J shed 0 bases, and the junction held 2 bases outside the gene matches. Per germline, CDR1 MGHRA and CDR2 YSYEKL. This CDR3 comprises 17 residues. The CDR3 DNA is TGCGCCAGCAGCCAAGATACAGGGGGCGCGAACACCGGGGAGCTGTTTTTT. This gives the protein CASSQDTGGANTGELFF.

The count of this clone is one. The chain employs TRBV3-1 (or the pseudogene TRBV3-2) and TRBJ1-2, with a tentative D call TRBD1 (6 bases). The V end lost 0 bases, the J end lost 5 bases, and 16 bases lay between the germline ends. The CDR3 runs 16 residues. Germline values: CDR1 LGHDT, CDR2 YNNKEL (reference sequence). The CDR3 sequence: CASSQDTQGGSYGYTF. The DNA of the CDR3 is TGTGCCAGCAGCCAAGATACACAGGGTGGGAGTTATGGCTACACCTTC.

This chain joins TRBV5-1 and TRBJ2-5; TRBD2 matches 11 bases. Trimming cost V 2 bases and J 13 bases; bases outside gene matches: 7. The CDR3 sequence is 13 residues long. Germline loops: CDR1 SGHRS, CDR2 YFSETQ. In DNA form, the CDR3 reads TGCGCCAGCAGCTTAGAACTAGCGGGGGCTCGGTACTTC. Translating gives CASSLELAGARYF.

This clone was picked up one time. The chain has TRBV12-3 or TRBV12-4 and TRBJ2-2; D perhaps matches TRBD1 (5 bases). Trimming took 7 bases from V and 0 from J, leaving 6 bases between them. The CDR3 is made up of 13 amino acids. The CDR3 nucleotides are TGTGCCAGCAAGGACACGAACACCGGGGAGCTGTTTTTT. Its translation is CASKDTNTGELFF.

This clone was observed once. The chain carries TRBV12-5 and TRBJ1-1; the match to TRBD1 covers 10 bases. Trimming took 5 bases from V and 11 from J; bases not matched to a gene: 8. CDR3 length: 13 residues. Germline loops: CDR1 LGHNT, CDR2 FRNRAP. The CDR3 here is CASGPRQGAGAFF. The DNA of the CDR3 is TGTGCTAGTGGTCCGAGACAGGGGGCCGGTGCTTTCTTT.

V usage is TRBV11-2 and J usage is TRBJ2-1; TRBD2 aligns across 11 bases. Germline V lookup: CDR1 SGHAT, CDR2 FQNNGV. Losses at the gene ends were 5 bases for V and 4 bases for J; bases not matched to a gene: 4. This CDR3 has 15 residues. The CDR3 DNA reads as TGTGCCAGCAGCGGACTAGCGGGCCTTTACAATGAGCAGTTCTTC. Its translation is CASSGLAGLYNEQFF.

V is TRBV10-3 and J is TRBJ1-2; weak D call: TRBD1 (6 bases). The CDR3 runs 13 residues. CDR1 is ENHRY and CDR2 is SYGVKD in the germline V gene. V was pared by 4 bases and J by 8 bases, with 14 bases between. The DNA of the CDR3 is TGTGCCATCAGTGCTACAGGGCCAGGGGGCTACACCTTC. Its translation is CAISATGPGGYTF.

This rearrangement joins TRBV28 to TRBJ2-2, with a tentative D call TRBD2 (6 bases). Germline CDR1 MDHEN, CDR2 SYDVKM. Deletions cut 5 bases from V and 6 bases from J, with 16 bases between. The CDR3 has 15 residues. CDR3 residues: CASSLPGQRAGELFF. The CDR3 coding sequence is TGTGCCAGCAGTCTTCCGGGTCAGCGGGCCGGGGAGCTGTTTTTT.

The V and J genes are TRBV4-2 and TRBJ1-1; 7 nucleotides match TRBD1. V shed 0 bases, J shed 4 bases, and the junction held 11 bases outside the gene matches. The CDR3 has 17 amino acids. Per the germline V gene, CDR1 is LGHNA and CDR2 is YNFKEQ. The CDR3 reads CASSQETGNYGGTEAFF. Written as DNA, the CDR3 is TGTGCCAGCAGCCAAGAGACAGGGAATTACGGGGGCACTGAAGCTTTCTTT.

J is TRBJ1-1 and V is TRBV5-8; 9 nucleotides agree with TRBD1. After removal of 4 bases from V and 4 bases from J, the junction contained 8 bases not matched to a gene. Germline V gene lookup returns CDR1 SGHTS and CDR2 YDEGEE. The CDR3 loop spans 15 amino acids. The CDR3 reads CASSPTTGGLTEAFF. CDR3 nucleotide sequence: TGTGCCAGCAGCCCCACGACAGGGGGGCTCACTGAAGCTTTCTTT.